The rows below give T cell receptor beta chains drawn from one sample of a study of blood T cell repertoires in COVID-19. Sequencing was performed with immunoSEQ multiplex PCR; in TCRdb, only in-frame clones are kept and a portion is missing. Of some 42,000 clones in the sample, about 88% are singletons; the top ten hold approximately 13%. Sequenced: peripheral blood. The receptors come from a woman aged 70-85 years in a cohort sampled during active COVID-19. Both conserved end residues are part of each CDR3. Each record gives: CDR3 protein, V gene, CDR3 length.

cdr3_aa: CSVLSYETPTDTQYF
v_call: TRBV29-1
cdr3_length: 15

cdr3_aa: CASKTGPYEQYF
v_call: TRBV6-5
cdr3_length: 12

cdr3_aa: CASRLQGGGYEQYF
v_call: TRBV28
cdr3_length: 14

cdr3_aa: CASTPTGERYGYTF
v_call: TRBV19
cdr3_length: 14

cdr3_aa: CASRSSSTDTQYF
v_call: TRBV2
cdr3_length: 13

cdr3_aa: CASRMAGPHYEQYF
v_call: TRBV27
cdr3_length: 14

cdr3_aa: CATSDFGGDADTQYF
v_call: TRBV24-1
cdr3_length: 15

cdr3_aa: CASGVGTEAFF
v_call: TRBV5-1
cdr3_length: 11

cdr3_aa: CASSERGKRTF
v_call: TRBV28
cdr3_length: 11

cdr3_aa: CASSYRTGEGYTF
v_call: TRBV6-6
cdr3_length: 13

cdr3_aa: CASSYTGGLSEAFF
v_call: TRBV6-5
cdr3_length: 14

cdr3_aa: CASSLPGAMDEKLFF
v_call: TRBV28
cdr3_length: 15

cdr3_aa: CASSPGTGGFWTEAFF
v_call: TRBV19
cdr3_length: 16

cdr3_aa: CAISDRTGASTDTQYF
v_call: TRBV10-3
cdr3_length: 16

cdr3_aa: CASGSPAGASYEQYF
v_call: TRBV5-6
cdr3_length: 15

cdr3_aa: CASRGLAPDTQYF
v_call: TRBV2
cdr3_length: 13